This T cell receptor (beta chain) was captured by sequencing in a study of T cell responses to AZD1222 COVID-19 vaccine (dated by TCRdb to the early 2020s). Regarding the study in general: A total of 233 trial participants underwent TCR sequencing, of whom 207 received two doses of AZD1222 and approximately 25 received two doses of the MenACWY control vaccine. Trial participants were enrolled into age subgroups of 18-55, 56-69 and 70-plus years, which contained about 150, 27 and 61 TCR-sequenced participants, respectively. The paper as a whole reports these results and caveats: Vaccine-associated CD4 TCRs spanned the whole spike protein, with dominant responses in regions 160-218 and 743-854. Nearly half of unique spike-specific TCRs reportedly recognized epitopes outside regions mutated in the B.1.351 and B.1.1.7 variants. In the small 56-69-year group, the increase in depth fell short of significance, most likely because of low power. Because no day 14 peak-response samples were available, the repertoires could be characterized only after the peak T cell response. Most participants were white British and females outnumbered males, and the authors suggested that clonal diversity may have been underestimated. After two AZD1222 doses, both the breadth and the depth of spike-specific TCRs were significantly higher than at day 0 and than in MenACWY recipients. Conclusions about previously exposed vaccinees are limited, since just a handful of AZD1222 recipients were seropositive for SARS-CoV-2 at baseline.

The CDR3 regions of human TCRbeta chains were analyzed by immunosequencing. As for the original processing: Repertoire TCRs were matched against a reference library of SARS-CoV-2-specific TCRs generated with the MIRA antigen-specificity platform. Breadth was defined as the fraction of unique TCRs that were SARS-CoV-2-associated, and depth was defined as the fraction of total T cells that were SARS-CoV-2-associated. Using the MIRA data, each spike-specific TCR was mapped to the spike region that the TCR reacts to and placed in a CD4 or CD8 class. Log10-transformed breadth and depth values were compared by one-way ANOVA with Sidak's multiple comparisons tests. Sourced from immuneACCESS, this table was stored by TCRdb with only in-frame sequences that have V and J called. A share of the clones is absent; for the studies checked, an unresolved V gene accounts for under half, and the remainder has no known explanation. V, J and clone size reflect that table, while D and trimming were determined from the DNA. This sample comprises approximately 180,000 clones, approximately 92% of them detected only once. Of the sample, 3.6% falls within the top ten clones.

The time point label for this specimen denotes: about 28 days (+/-7) after the second vaccine dose. The treatment or condition label on this specimen signifies: meningococcal conjugate vaccine given as trial control. The vaccinee samples were drawn from two UK trials, COV001 and COV002, one of which was a single-blind randomized controlled phase 2/3 trial testing AZD1222 (ChAdOx1 nCoV-19) in healthy adults. For TCRbeta chain sequencing, PBMC samples were collected from trial participants at day 0 and at day 28 after the second dose. This clone was observed a single time. This clone's antigen is unknown. One base away there is no much larger clone; base qualities are not given. Counted from cysteine to phenylalanine, this CDR3 has 13 amino acids. Left in the record is the CDR3 DNA by itself, 39 bases read in frame from the first base. V lost 5 bases and J lost 3 bases; the stretch between them is 11 bases long. Per the germline V gene (reference sequence), MNHEY is the CDR1 and SMNVEV is the CDR2.

The sequence is built from TRBV27 and TRBJ2-7; the D gene could be TRBD1 or TRBD2, each one agreeing over 6 bases. The clonotype originates from an adult who received the MenACWY meningococcal vaccine as a control. The specimen comprised peripheral blood, sampled 28 days after the second dose of the MenACWY control vaccine. The CDR3 has the sequence CASSLGGSYEQYF. The DNA sequence reads TGTGCCAGCAGTCTAGGGGGGAGCTACGAGCAGTACTTC.